The present T cell receptor beta chain was sequenced within a study of CD8 T cells in Susac syndrome. Study background: Patients with Susac syndrome were therapy-naive, taking corticosteroids, with some also receiving intravenous immunoglobulin, or taking intravenous immunoglobulin alone at the time their blood was drawn.

The germline V and J ends were trimmed by 4 bases and 0 bases, with 15 bases remaining between them. The CDR3 spans 15 residues. CDR1 is DFQATT, CDR2 SNEGSKA, per germline (reference sequence). Points on this clonotype: Its matching antigen is unknown.

Study-wide findings and caveats: The number of individuals included in the study's TCR sequencing and HLA analysis was acknowledged as relatively small. CD4+ repertoires of Susac syndrome patients lacked detectable clonal expansion.

An input of about 0.5 to 1 ug of RNA was subjected to reverse transcription using random hexamers. Amplification of TCR beta CDR3 spanned 54 Vbeta and 13 Jbeta via immunoSEQ multiplex PCR. One entry per CDR3 protein, called by TCRdb with MiXCR from the immunoSEQ multiplex PCR reads. The sample shows roughly 75,000 distinct CDR3 sequences, just over 90% of them seen only once. The source of this sequence is a human donor with Susac syndrome. Sample: CD4+ T cells from PBMCs. The rearrangement links TRBV20-1 to TRBJ1-1; D not certain. In DNA form, the CDR3 reads TGCAGTGCTACTAAAAGGCGGCGGATGAACACTGAAGCTTTCTTT. Its protein is CSATKRRRMNTEAFF.